What follows are 20 T cell receptor beta chains derived from one specimen sequenced in a study of blood T cells in healthy people across ages (dated by TCRdb to 2013 to 2016). Library preparation used 5' RACE. Sequencing relied on an Illumina HiSeq 2500. A second roughly 6 to 12 cycle PCR used a sample-barcoded 5' primer and a J-beta primer mix. The raw public data were reprocessed by TCRdb itself: fastp quality trimming at Q25, MiXCR clonotype calling, in-frame beta chains only. Every CDR3 protein is listed once, alongside the most common genes and DNA of its rows. This sample is represented by about 2 million distinct CDR3 sequences; around 48% of them were singletons. The ten top clones hold about 2.1% of the sample. Sequencing was done on a sample of blood. The source of these receptors is a middle-aged woman in good health.

The chain couples TRBV3-1 to TRBJ2-7; no definite D call. Trimming stripped 0 bases from V and 7 bases from J, with 16 bases between. The CDR3 sequence is 15 residues long. Per the germline V gene, CDR1 is LGHDT and CDR2 is YNNKEL (reference sequence). CDR3 residues: CASSQEGRPYNEQYF. In DNA form, the CDR3 reads TGTGCCAGCAGCCAAGAGGGTCGGCCTTACAATGAGCAGTACTTC.

This chain links TRBV6-6 with TRBJ2-5, with TRBD2 matching 8 bases. Germline CDR1 and CDR2: MNHNY and SVGAGI (reference sequence). This CDR3 spans 14 amino acids. V dropped 6 bases and J dropped 5; count of bases not matched to a gene: 8. The CDR3 here is CASRRAGESETQYF. The CDR3 coding sequence is TGTGCCAGCAGGCGAGCGGGGGAGTCTGAGACCCAGTACTTC.

The chain links TRBV5-1 to TRBJ2-2, with 9 nucleotides matching TRBD1. V shed 4 bases, J shed 1 base, and the junction held 5 bases outside the gene matches. The CDR3 contains 16 residues. CDR1 and CDR2 from the germline V gene are SGHRS and YFSETQ. As DNA, the CDR3 is TGCGCCAGCAGCCCTCGACAGGGGGTGAACACCGGGGAGCTGTTTTTT. The encoded protein is CASSPRQGVNTGELFF.

A few counts support this clonotype. V gene TRBV28 combines with J gene TRBJ2-7; D is uncertain. Deletions cut 6 bases from V and 4 bases from J, with 13 bases between. Germline CDR1 reads MDHEN; CDR2 reads SYDVKM. The CDR3 is made up of 13 amino acids. The CDR3 region has the DNA TGTGCCAGCAGATGGATCCCCGGATACGAGCAGTACTTC. Its protein product is CASRWIPGYEQYF.

This clonotype is a singleton in its sample. The V call is TRBV4-1, the J call TRBJ2-7; the match to TRBD1 covers 7 bases. The CDR3 is made up of 19 amino acids. V lost 3 bases, J lost 4 bases, and 21 bases stayed unmatched. From germline, CDR1 is MGHRA and CDR2 YSYEKL. In DNA, the CDR3 is TGCGCCAGCAGCCAGGATACAGGGGCGACTTTACCAATTTCTTACGAGCAGTACTTC. Protein product: CASSQDTGATLPISYEQYF.

This rearrangement joins TRBV24-1 to TRBJ2-5, with a weak D call TRBD1 (6 bases). The CDR3 is 14 residues long. Germline CDR1 reads KGHDR; CDR2 reads SFDVKD. Trimming took off 5 bases at V and 4 bases at J, with 13 bases between the two ends. The CDR3 sequence: CATSGPGQRETQYF. CDR3 bases: TGTGCCACCAGTGGCCCGGGACAAAGAGAGACCCAGTACTTC.

This clonotype was seen a handful of times. This rearrangement joins TRBV4-3 to TRBJ2-3; no firm D call. The length of the CDR3 is 14 residues. V gave up 0 bases and J gave up 3 bases, with 7 bases separating them. Germline CDR1 is LGHNA and CDR2 is YSLEER. The DNA for the CDR3 is TGCGCCAGCAGCCAAGAGAGGATAACAGATACGCAGTATTTT. The encoded protein is CASSQERITDTQYF.

The J gene is TRBJ1-6, the V gene TRBV28, with D maybe TRBD1 (5 bases). The germline V and J ends were trimmed by 5 bases and 15 bases, with 26 bases remaining between them. The CDR3 is made up of 16 amino acids. CDR1 and CDR2 (germline): MDHEN, SYDVKM. The CDR3 sequence: CASSPGGAGPLSGLHF. The DNA of the CDR3 is TGTGCCAGCAGTCCCGGCGGTGCAGGGCCCCTTTCAGGCCTCCACTTT.

The V gene is TRBV12-3 or TRBV12-4, the J gene TRBJ2-7; 9 bases fit TRBD1. This CDR3 contains 14 residues. V lost 6 bases, J lost 7 bases, and 10 bases stayed unmatched. CDR3 DNA: TGTGCCAGCAGCCGGGGACAGGGAAGGAGGGAGCAGTACTTC. Amino acids: CASSRGQGRREQYF.

This rearrangement joins TRBV7-2 to TRBJ2-3; 9 bases are a match to TRBD2. The CDR3 contains 17 residues. Germline assignment: CDR1 SGHTA and CDR2 FQGNSA. The V segment lost 3 bases and the J segment 5 bases; nucleotides outside the gene matches: 12. CDR3 in DNA: TGTGCCAGCAGCTTGATGTCGACCGGGACTAGCCAAGATACGCAGTATTTT. It yields the protein CASSLMSTGTSQDTQYF.

This clonotype has more than one count but fewer than ten. This rearrangement joins TRBV5-6 to TRBJ1-2; 10 bases align to TRBD1. V gave up 3 bases and J gave up 2 bases; unmatched junction bases: 7. Germline V gives CDR1 SGHDT, CDR2 YYEEEE. This CDR3 region has 16 residues. CDR3 sequence: CASSWGQGPFNYGYTF. DNA of the CDR3: TGTGCCAGCAGCTGGGGACAGGGGCCATTCAACTATGGCTACACCTTC.

The V and J genes are TRBV2 and TRBJ2-7; D is possibly TRBD2 (6 bases). V lost 3 bases to trimming and J lost 0 bases, with 9 bases between them. Germline V gene sequence: CDR1 SNHLY, CDR2 FYNNEI. The CDR3 length is 14 residues. The CDR3 bases are TGTGCCAGCAGTGATCGGAGGGTCTCCTACGAGCAGTACTTC. It translates to CASSDRRVSYEQYF.

The chain joins TRBV4-3 to TRBJ2-1; maybe TRBD2 (7 bases). The germline V and J ends were trimmed by 0 bases and 7 bases, with 22 bases remaining between them. The CDR3 runs to 18 residues. Looked up from germline, CDR1 is LGHNA and CDR2 is YSLEER. The CDR3 here is CASSQDWEGGPVWNEQFF. Here the CDR3 DNA reads TGCGCCAGCAGCCAAGATTGGGAGGGGGGCCCTGTTTGGAATGAGCAGTTCTTC.

The genes are TRBV24-1 and TRBJ2-3, with D unresolved. Germline lookup yields CDR1 KGHDR and CDR2 SFDVKD. The CDR3 totals 12 residues. V lost 6 bases, J lost 2 bases, and 5 bases lay in between. CDR3 nucleotide sequence: TGTGCCACCAGTCGGTACACAGATACGCAGTATTTT. It yields the protein CATSRYTDTQYF.

The chain uses TRBV20-1 and TRBJ2-3; possible D gene TRBD1, 5 bases. Trimming took 4 bases from V and 2 from J, leaving 22 bases between them. CDR1 and CDR2 from the germline V gene are DFQATT and SNEGSKA (reference sequence). The CDR3 runs to 17 residues. The CDR3 DNA is TGCAGTGCTATCGACAGCCTTGCTTTACTATCCACAGATACGCAGTATTTT. Its protein is CSAIDSLALLSTDTQYF.

V and J are TRBV7-2 and TRBJ1-4, with D uncertain. The germline gives CDR1 SGHTA, CDR2 FQGNSA. The CDR3 covers 12 residues. The V and J ends lost 5 bases and 8 bases respectively, with 9 bases between them. This chain's CDR3 is CASSVSEEKLFF. For the CDR3, the DNA is TGTGCCAGCAGCGTATCGGAAGAAAAACTGTTTTTT.

A few counts support this clonotype. The chain carries TRBV7-2 and TRBJ1-2; D is perhaps TRBD1 (6 bases). V was clipped by 0 bases and J by 2 bases, with 10 bases between them. The CDR3 spans 15 residues. CDR1 and CDR2 (germline): SGHTA, FQGNSA. The CDR3 DNA reads TGTGCCAGCAGCTTAGCGGGGGCAGAAAACTATGGCTACACCTTC. It encodes CASSLAGAENYGYTF.

This clonotype has a handful of counts. This chain joins TRBV20-1 and TRBJ1-5; TRBD1 might be the D (5 bases). The V end was cut by 1 base, the J end by 0 bases, with 16 bases between. The CDR3 runs 17 residues. From germline, CDR1 is DFQATT and CDR2 SNEGSKA (reference sequence). CDR3 bases: TGCAGTGCTAGAGGGGGAGGGGCCTCTTCTAGCAATCAGCCCCAGCATTTT. Protein product: CSARGGGASSSNQPQHF.

V usage is TRBV20-1 and J usage is TRBJ1-5, with a weak D call TRBD1 (5 bases). Trimming left V 3 bases short and J 4 bases short, with 16 bases between. The CDR3 loop spans 15 amino acids. Germline V gene data show CDR1 as DFQATT and CDR2 as SNEGSKA (reference sequence). The CDR3 here is CSARGRQGPNQPQHF. In nucleotides, the CDR3 is TGCAGTGCTAGGGGGAGGCAGGGCCCGAATCAGCCCCAGCATTTT.

The sample holds a few counts of this clonotype. The chain links TRBV7-2 to TRBJ2-3; TRBD1 aligns across 7 bases. With 1 base clipped from V and 2 bases from J, the junction kept 3 bases outside the gene matches. Germline values: CDR1 SGHTA, CDR2 FQGNSA. CDR3 length: 15 amino acids. CDR3: CASSLGDSFTDTQYF. CDR3 in DNA: TGTGCCAGCAGCTTAGGGGACAGCTTCACAGATACGCAGTATTTT.